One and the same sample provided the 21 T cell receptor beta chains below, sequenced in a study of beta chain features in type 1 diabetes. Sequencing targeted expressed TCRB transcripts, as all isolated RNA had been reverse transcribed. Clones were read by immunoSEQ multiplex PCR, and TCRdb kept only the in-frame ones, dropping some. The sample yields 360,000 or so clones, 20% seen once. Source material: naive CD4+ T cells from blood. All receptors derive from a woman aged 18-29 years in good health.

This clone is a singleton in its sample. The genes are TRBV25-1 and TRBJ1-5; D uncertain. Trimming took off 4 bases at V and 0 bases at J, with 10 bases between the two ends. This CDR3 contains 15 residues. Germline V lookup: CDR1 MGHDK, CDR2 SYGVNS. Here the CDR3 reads CASSATTASNQPQHF. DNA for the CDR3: TGTGCCAGCAGTGCTACCACAGCTAGCAATCAGCCCCAGCATTTT.

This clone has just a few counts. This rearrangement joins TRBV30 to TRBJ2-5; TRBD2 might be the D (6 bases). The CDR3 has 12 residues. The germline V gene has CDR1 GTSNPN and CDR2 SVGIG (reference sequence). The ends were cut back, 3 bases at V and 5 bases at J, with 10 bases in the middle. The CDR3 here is CAWSGAGETQYF. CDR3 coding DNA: TGTGCCTGGAGCGGGGCGGGGGAGACCCAGTACTTC.

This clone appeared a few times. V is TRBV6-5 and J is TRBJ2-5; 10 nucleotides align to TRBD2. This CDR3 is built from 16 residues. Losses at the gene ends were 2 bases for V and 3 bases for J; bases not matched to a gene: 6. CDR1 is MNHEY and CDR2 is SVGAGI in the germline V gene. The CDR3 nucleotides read TGTGCCAGCAGTTACGGGTTAGCGGGGGGAAAAGAGACCCAGTACTTC. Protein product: CASSYGLAGGKETQYF.

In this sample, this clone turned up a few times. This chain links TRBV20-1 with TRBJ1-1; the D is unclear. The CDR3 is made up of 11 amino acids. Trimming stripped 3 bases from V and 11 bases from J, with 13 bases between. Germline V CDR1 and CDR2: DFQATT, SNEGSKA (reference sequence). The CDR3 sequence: CSASAGFLAFF. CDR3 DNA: TGCAGTGCTAGTGCCGGGTTTCTTGCTTTCTTT.

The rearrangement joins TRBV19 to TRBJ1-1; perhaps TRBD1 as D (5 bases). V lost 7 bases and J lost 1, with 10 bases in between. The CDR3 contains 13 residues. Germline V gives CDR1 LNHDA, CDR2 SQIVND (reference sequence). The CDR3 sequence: CASNDSPNTEAFF. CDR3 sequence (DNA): TGTGCCAGTAACGACAGTCCGAACACTGAAGCTTTCTTT.

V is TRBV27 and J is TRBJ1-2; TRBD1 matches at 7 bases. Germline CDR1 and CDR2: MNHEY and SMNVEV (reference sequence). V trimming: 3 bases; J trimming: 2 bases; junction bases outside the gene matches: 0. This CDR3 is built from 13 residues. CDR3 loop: CASSLTGNYGYTF. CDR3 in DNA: TGTGCCAGCAGTTTGACAGGGAACTATGGCTACACCTTC.

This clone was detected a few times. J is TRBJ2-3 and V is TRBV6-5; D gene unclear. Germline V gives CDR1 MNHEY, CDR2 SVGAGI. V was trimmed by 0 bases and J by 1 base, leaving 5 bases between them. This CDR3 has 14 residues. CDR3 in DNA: TGTGCCAGCAGTTACTCCCAGGGCACAGATACGCAGTATTTT. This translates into CASSYSQGTDTQYF.

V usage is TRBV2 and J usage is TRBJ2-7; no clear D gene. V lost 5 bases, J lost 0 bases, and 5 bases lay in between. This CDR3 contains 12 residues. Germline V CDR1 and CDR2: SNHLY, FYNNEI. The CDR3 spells CASSFSSYEQYF. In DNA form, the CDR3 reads TGTGCCAGCAGTTTCAGCTCCTACGAGCAGTACTTC. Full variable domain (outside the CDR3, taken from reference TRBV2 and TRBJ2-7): EPEVTQTPSHQVTQMGQEVILRCVPISNHLYFYWYRQILGQKVEFLVSFYNNEISEKSEIFDDQFSVERPDGSNFTLKIRSTKLEDSAMYFCASSFSSYEQYFGPGTRLTVT.

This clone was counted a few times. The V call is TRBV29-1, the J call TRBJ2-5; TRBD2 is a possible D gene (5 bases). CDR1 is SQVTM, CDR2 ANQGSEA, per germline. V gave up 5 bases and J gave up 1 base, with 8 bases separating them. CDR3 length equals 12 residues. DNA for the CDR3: TGCAGCGTTTCGAGGGCCCAAGAGACCCAGTACTTC. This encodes CSVSRAQETQYF.

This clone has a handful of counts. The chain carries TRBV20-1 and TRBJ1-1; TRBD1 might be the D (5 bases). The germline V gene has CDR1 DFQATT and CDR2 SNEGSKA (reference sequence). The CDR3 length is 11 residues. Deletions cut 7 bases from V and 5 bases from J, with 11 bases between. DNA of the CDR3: TGCAGTGTTCGGGGGTATACTGAAGCTTTCTTT. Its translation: CSVRGYTEAFF.

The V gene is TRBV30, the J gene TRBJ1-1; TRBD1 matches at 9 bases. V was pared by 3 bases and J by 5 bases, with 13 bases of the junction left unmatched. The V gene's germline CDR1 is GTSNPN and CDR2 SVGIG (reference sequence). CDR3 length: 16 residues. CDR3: CAWRPLGAGQGTEAFF. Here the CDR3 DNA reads TGTGCCTGGAGGCCGTTGGGCGCGGGACAGGGAACTGAAGCTTTCTTT.

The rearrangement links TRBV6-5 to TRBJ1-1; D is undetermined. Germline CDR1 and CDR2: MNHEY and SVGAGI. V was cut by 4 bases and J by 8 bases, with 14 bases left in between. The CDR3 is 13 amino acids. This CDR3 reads CASSSLGGQEAFF. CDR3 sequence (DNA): TGTGCCAGCAGTTCCCTTGGAGGGCAAGAAGCTTTCTTT.

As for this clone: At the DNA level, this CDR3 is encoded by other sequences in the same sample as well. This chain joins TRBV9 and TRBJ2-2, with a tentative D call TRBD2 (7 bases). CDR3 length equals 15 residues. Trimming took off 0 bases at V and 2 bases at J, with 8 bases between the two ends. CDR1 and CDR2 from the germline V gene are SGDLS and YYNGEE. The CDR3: CASSVGGGNTGELFF. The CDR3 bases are TGTGCCAGCAGCGTAGGGGGGGGCAACACCGGGGAGCTGTTTTTT.

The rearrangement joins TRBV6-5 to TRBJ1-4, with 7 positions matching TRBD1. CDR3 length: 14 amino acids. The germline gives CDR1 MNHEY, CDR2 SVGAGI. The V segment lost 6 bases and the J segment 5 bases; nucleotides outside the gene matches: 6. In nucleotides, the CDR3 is TGTGCCAGCAGAGACACAGGGGCGAATGAAAAACTGTTTTTT. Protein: CASRDTGANEKLFF.

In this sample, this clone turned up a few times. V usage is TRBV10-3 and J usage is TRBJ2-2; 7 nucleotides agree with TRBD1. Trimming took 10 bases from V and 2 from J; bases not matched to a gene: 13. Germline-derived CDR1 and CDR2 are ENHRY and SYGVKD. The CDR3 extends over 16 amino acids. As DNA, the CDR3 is TGTGCCACTAGACCCATGGACAGGCCCAACACCGGGGAGCTGTTTTTT. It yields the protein CATRPMDRPNTGELFF.

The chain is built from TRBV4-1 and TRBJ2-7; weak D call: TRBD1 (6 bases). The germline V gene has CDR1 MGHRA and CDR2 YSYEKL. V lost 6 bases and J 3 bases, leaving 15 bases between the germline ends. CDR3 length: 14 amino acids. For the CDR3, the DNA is TGCGCCAGCAGTCGTTTGGGGGACAACTACGAGCAGTACTTC. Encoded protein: CASSRLGDNYEQYF.

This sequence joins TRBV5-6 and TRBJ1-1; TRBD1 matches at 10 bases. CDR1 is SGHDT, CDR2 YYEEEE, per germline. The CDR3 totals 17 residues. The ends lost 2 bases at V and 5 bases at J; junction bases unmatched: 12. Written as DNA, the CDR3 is TGTGCCAGCAGCTTATCGGTACGGGACAGGGGTGGGACTGAAGCTTTCTTT. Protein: CASSLSVRDRGGTEAFF. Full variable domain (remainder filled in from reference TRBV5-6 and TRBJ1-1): DAGVTQSPTHLIKTRGQQVTLRCSPKSGHDTVSWYQQALGQGPQFIFQYYEEEERQRGNFPDRFSGHQFPNYSSELNVNALLLGDSALYLCASSLSVRDRGGTEAFFGQGTRLTVV.

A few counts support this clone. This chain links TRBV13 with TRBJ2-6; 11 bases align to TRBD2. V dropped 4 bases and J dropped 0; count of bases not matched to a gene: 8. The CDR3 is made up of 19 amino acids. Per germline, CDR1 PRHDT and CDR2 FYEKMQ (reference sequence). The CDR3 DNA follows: TGTGCCAGCAGCTCCCTGACTAGCGGGGTTAGCTCTGGGGCCAACGTCCTGACTTTC. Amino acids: CASSSLTSGVSSGANVLTF.

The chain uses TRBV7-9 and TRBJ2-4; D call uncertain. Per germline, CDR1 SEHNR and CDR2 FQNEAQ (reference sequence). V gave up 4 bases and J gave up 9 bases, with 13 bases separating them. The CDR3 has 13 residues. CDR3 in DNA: TGTGCCAGCAGCTGGCCCGAGGTAGGCATTCAGTACTTC. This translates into CASSWPEVGIQYF.

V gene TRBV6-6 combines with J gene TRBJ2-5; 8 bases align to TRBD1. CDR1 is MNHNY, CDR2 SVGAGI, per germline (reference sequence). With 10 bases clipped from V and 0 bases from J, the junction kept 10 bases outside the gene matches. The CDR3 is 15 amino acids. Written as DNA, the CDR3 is TGTGCCACTCGCCCGGACAGGGACTACCAAGAGACCCAGTACTTC. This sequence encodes CATRPDRDYQETQYF.

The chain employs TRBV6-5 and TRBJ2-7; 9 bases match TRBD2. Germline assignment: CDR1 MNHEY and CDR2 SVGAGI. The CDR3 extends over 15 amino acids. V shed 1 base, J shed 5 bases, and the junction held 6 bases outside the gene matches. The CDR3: CASSYLDSGSHEQYF. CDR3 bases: TGTGCCAGCAGTTACTTGGATAGCGGGAGCCACGAGCAGTACTTC.